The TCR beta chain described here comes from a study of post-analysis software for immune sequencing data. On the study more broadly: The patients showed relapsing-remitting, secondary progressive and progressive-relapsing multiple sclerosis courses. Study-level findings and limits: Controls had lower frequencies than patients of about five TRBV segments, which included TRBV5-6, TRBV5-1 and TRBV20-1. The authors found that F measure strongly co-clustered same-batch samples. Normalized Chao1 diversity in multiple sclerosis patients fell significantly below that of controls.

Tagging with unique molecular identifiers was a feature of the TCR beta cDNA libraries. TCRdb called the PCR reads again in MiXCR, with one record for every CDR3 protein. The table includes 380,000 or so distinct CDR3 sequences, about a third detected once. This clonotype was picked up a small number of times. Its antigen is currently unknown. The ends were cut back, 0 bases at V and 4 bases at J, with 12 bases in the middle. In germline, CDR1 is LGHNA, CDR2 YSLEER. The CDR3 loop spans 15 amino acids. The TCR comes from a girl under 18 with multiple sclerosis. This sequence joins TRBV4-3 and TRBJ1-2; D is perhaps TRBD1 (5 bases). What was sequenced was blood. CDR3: CASSQEVGRIYGYTF. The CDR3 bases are TGCGCCAGCAGCCAAGAGGTGGGACGGATCTATGGCTACACCTTC.